These 24 T cell receptor beta chains originate from one sample sequenced in a study of T-cell memory formation after mild COVID-19. Using its own MiXCR run on the 5' RACE reads, TCRdb lists one record per CDR3 protein. The sample contains a few hundred thousand distinct CDR3 sequences, around 21% of which appear only once. Sequenced input: PBMCs or a T cell subset sorted from them (not recorded which). These receptor sequences come from an adult woman who had mild COVID-19 (a few samples of this study predate the infection). Cell type and time point are not known.

The V call is TRBV5-1, the J call TRBJ1-2, with 12 bases that match TRBD1. Germline assignment: CDR1 SGHRS and CDR2 YFSETQ. CDR3 length: 14 amino acids. Unmatched junction bases numbered 5, after V lost 4 bases and J lost 7 bases. The CDR3 region has the DNA TGCGCCAGCAGCCCTGTGGGACAGGGGGCTGGCTACACCTTC. It codes for CASSPVGQGAGYTF. The variable domain in full, with the rest retrieved from reference TRBV5-1 and TRBJ1-2, is KAGVTQTPRYLIKTRGQQVTLSCSPISGHRSVSWYQQTPGQGLQFLFEYFSETQRNKGNFPGRFSGRQFSNSRSEMNVSTLELGDSALYLCASSPVGQGAGYTFGSGTRLTVV.

This chain connects TRBV5-1 to TRBJ1-4; D is perhaps TRBD1 (5 bases). The CDR3 spans 16 residues. Per the germline V gene, CDR1 is SGHRS and CDR2 is YFSETQ. Trimming left V 3 bases short and J 0 bases short, with 12 bases between. The CDR3 sequence: CASSSSQGATNEKLFF. The CDR3 bases are TGCGCCAGCAGCTCCTCCCAGGGTGCAACTAATGAAAAACTGTTTTTT.

This clonotype occurred a few times. This chain joins TRBV18 and TRBJ2-5; tentatively, D is TRBD2 (5 bases). CDR1 is KGHSH and CDR2 is LQKENI in the germline V gene. V was shortened by 4 bases and J by 4 bases, with 16 bases between the two germline ends. The CDR3 is 15 amino acids. CDR3 residues: CASSRGGPRGETQYF. CDR3 sequence (DNA): TGTGCCAGCTCACGCGGCGGACCACGGGGAGAGACCCAGTACTTC.

This clonotype showed up just a few times. This sequence joins TRBV3-1 and TRBJ2-3; D uncertain. Germline V gene sequence: CDR1 LGHDT, CDR2 YNNKEL (reference sequence). With 5 bases removed from V and 2 bases from J, the gap between germline ends came to 8 bases. The CDR3 covers 13 residues. The CDR3 sequence is CASSLAFTDTQYF. The CDR3 DNA follows: TGTGCCAGCAGCTTAGCCTTCACAGATACGCAGTATTTT.

The rearrangement links TRBV7-9 to TRBJ2-3; D is possibly TRBD2 (6 bases). V gave up 5 bases and J gave up 3 bases, with 15 bases separating them. The V gene's germline CDR1 is SEHNR and CDR2 FQNEAQ (reference sequence). The CDR3 extends over 15 amino acids. CDR3 bases: TGTGCCAGCAGCCTCGATGGGGGGTTAACAGATACGCAGTATTTT. The encoded protein is CASSLDGGLTDTQYF. The variable domain in full, completed from reference TRBV7-9 and TRBJ2-3, reads DTGVSQNPRHKITKRGQNVTFRCDPISEHNRLYWYRQTLGQGPEFLTYFQNEAQLEKSRLLSDRFSAERPKGSFSTLEIQRTEQGDSAMYLCASSLDGGLTDTQYFGPGTRLTVL.

The chain employs TRBV6-5 and TRBJ2-2; tentative D call: TRBD1 (6 bases). Germline assignment: CDR1 MNHEY and CDR2 SVGAGI. The CDR3 length is 15 residues. The V gene lost 1 base and the J gene lost 6 bases, with 12 bases spanning the gap. The CDR3 DNA is TGTGCCAGCAGTTACTTTAAACAGGGCGCCGGGGAGCTGTTTTTT. It translates to CASSYFKQGAGELFF.

The J gene is TRBJ1-1, the V gene TRBV5-1, with 7 bases that match TRBD1. Germline V gene data show CDR1 as SGHRS and CDR2 as YFSETQ. V lost 6 bases and J lost 2; bases outside the gene matches: 10. The CDR3 runs 15 residues. Here the CDR3 reads CASTYFQGGNTEAFF. The CDR3 nucleotides are TGCGCCAGCACCTACTTCCAGGGGGGAAACACTGAAGCTTTCTTT.

The chain has TRBV9 and TRBJ2-3; 8 nucleotides match TRBD2. The CDR3 spans 16 residues. V lost 0 bases to trimming and J lost 0 bases; unmatched junction nucleotides: 3. Germline V lookup: CDR1 SGDLS, CDR2 YYNGEE. The CDR3 DNA reads as TGTGCCAGCAGCGTAGCCGGGAGGGCTAGCACAGATACGCAGTATTTT. Amino acid sequence: CASSVAGRASTDTQYF.

V and J are TRBV12-3 or TRBV12-4 and TRBJ2-4; perhaps D is TRBD1 or TRBD2 (5 bases each). The CDR3 contains 15 residues. V lost 5 bases, J lost 6 bases, and 17 bases lay in between. The chain's CDR3 is CASSLGTFPGNIQYF. In DNA form, the CDR3 reads TGTGCCAGCAGTCTCGGGACCTTTCCGGGAAACATTCAGTACTTC.

This clonotype came up a few times. J is TRBJ1-2 and V is TRBV7-2; D remains ambiguous. There are 15 residues in the CDR3. Trimming removed 5 bases at V and 4 bases at J, with 17 bases between. In germline, CDR1 is SGHTA, CDR2 FQGNSA. The CDR3 sequence is CASSPRPKTIYGYTF. The CDR3 DNA reads as TGTGCCAGCAGCCCTAGGCCTAAAACTATCTATGGCTACACCTTC.

This rearrangement joins TRBV29-1 to TRBJ2-7, with 8 bases fitting TRBD1. The CDR3 spans 12 residues. The V gene's germline CDR1 is SQVTM and CDR2 ANQGSEA. V lost 4 bases and J lost 6; bases outside the gene matches: 5. Here the CDR3 DNA reads TGCAGCGTTGGGACAGGGCTTGGCGAGCAGTACTTC. Amino acid sequence: CSVGTGLGEQYF.

This clonotype was found a few times. This rearrangement joins TRBV3-1 to TRBJ1-2; possible D gene TRBD1, 6 bases. The CDR3 sequence is 15 residues long. Trimming shortened V by 4 bases and J by 3 bases, and 15 bases separated the two germline ends. Germline V gene lookup returns CDR1 LGHDT and CDR2 YNNKEL (reference sequence). The CDR3 sequence: CASSRFGDTYYGYTF. In DNA, the CDR3 is TGTGCCAGCAGCCGGTTCGGGGACACGTACTATGGCTACACCTTC.

This chain uses TRBV6-6 with TRBJ2-7; D is undetermined. Trimming cost V 5 bases and J 1 base, with 12 bases left between them. CDR1 is MNHNY and CDR2 is SVGAGI in the germline V gene (reference sequence). The CDR3 contains 14 residues. DNA for the CDR3: TGTGCCAGCAGTGGCGTGGCCCCTTCCTACGAGCAGTACTTC. Its protein product is CASSGVAPSYEQYF.

This clonotype has just a few counts. The chain links TRBV12-3 or TRBV12-4 to TRBJ2-5; D is perhaps TRBD2 (7 bases). CDR3 length: 14 residues. Trimming removed 8 bases at V and 2 bases at J, with 15 bases between. The CDR3 nucleotides read TGTGCCAGCGTTCCGAGCGGGACACAAGAGACCCAGTACTTC. Amino acids: CASVPSGTQETQYF.

This clonotype was counted ten times or more. The chain employs TRBV20-1 and TRBJ1-2; 9 bases agree with TRBD1. The V and J ends lost 5 bases and 8 bases, in that order; junction bases with no gene match: 6. The CDR3 is made up of 12 amino acids. Germline V gene data show CDR1 as DFQATT and CDR2 as SNEGSKA (reference sequence). CDR3 DNA: TGCAGTGCTTCACAGGGGGCGCGGGGCTACACCTTC. Translating it yields CSASQGARGYTF.

This clonotype came up a few times. The chain is built from TRBV7-2 and TRBJ1-3, with a weak D call TRBD1 (5 bases). Per germline, CDR1 SGHTA and CDR2 FQGNSA. Trimming shortened V by 3 bases and J by 2 bases, and 11 bases separated the two germline ends. This CDR3 region has 15 residues. CDR3 amino acids: CASSFRAGTGNTIYF. For the CDR3, the DNA is TGTGCCAGCAGCTTTCGGGCAGGGACTGGAAACACCATATATTTT.

The rearrangement uses TRBV20-1 and TRBJ2-7; 8 nucleotides align to TRBD2. CDR3 size: 13 residues. The germline V gene has CDR1 DFQATT and CDR2 SNEGSKA (reference sequence). The J segment lost 2 bases and the V segment lost 7 bases, leaving 7 bases of the junction unmatched. The CDR3 coding sequence is TGCAGTGGGGCAGCGGGGGCAACCTACGAGCAGTACTTC. It yields the protein CSGAAGATYEQYF.

The gene calls are TRBV9 and TRBJ2-5; either TRBD1 or TRBD2 may supply D (6 bases each). Trimming left V 0 bases short and J 0 bases short, with 21 bases between. This CDR3 has 19 residues. Germline V gene lookup returns CDR1 SGDLS and CDR2 YYNGEE. This chain's CDR3 is CASSVGGGTAWAYQETQYF. The CDR3, as DNA: TGTGCCAGCAGCGTAGGAGGGGGGACGGCATGGGCGTACCAAGAGACCCAGTACTTC.

V usage is TRBV12-3 or TRBV12-4 and J usage is TRBJ1-2; D ambiguous. The CDR3 consists of 13 residues. Trimming pared 4 bases from V and 2 bases from J, leaving 8 bases between. The CDR3 DNA reads TGTGCCAGCAGTTGGGGATTAAACTATGGCTACACCTTC. Translated, it gives CASSWGLNYGYTF.

The V gene is TRBV10-3, the J gene TRBJ1-1; D is undetermined. Germline lookup yields CDR1 ENHRY and CDR2 SYGVKD. Trimming pared 6 bases from V and 1 base from J, leaving 12 bases between. The CDR3 contains 14 residues. CDR3 nucleotide sequence: TGTGCCATCAGAGTCGACATGGGGAACACTGAAGCTTTCTTT. It specifies CAIRVDMGNTEAFF.

This chain uses TRBV15 with TRBJ2-5, with no clear D. The ends were cut back, 1 base at V and 4 bases at J, with 13 bases in the middle. CDR3 length: 15 residues. Germline lookup yields CDR1 LNHNV and CDR2 YYDKDF (reference sequence). CDR3 nucleotide sequence: TGTGCCACCAGCAGAGCACATACCCTAAGAGAGACCCAGTACTTC. Protein sequence: CATSRAHTLRETQYF.

This clonotype was observed a handful of times. The J gene is TRBJ1-3, the V gene TRBV28; the D is unclear. Germline V gives CDR1 MDHEN, CDR2 SYDVKM. This CDR3 is 16 amino acids long. The V gene lost 7 bases and the J gene lost 0 bases, with 16 bases spanning the gap. CDR3 amino acids: CASITTGAASGNTIYF. CDR3 nucleotide sequence: TGTGCCAGCATAACGACTGGAGCCGCCTCTGGAAACACCATATATTTT.

The chain combines TRBV10-1 with TRBJ1-1; D unresolved. V was cut by 5 bases and J by 8 bases, with 18 bases left in between. The germline gives CDR1 WNHNN, CDR2 SYGVQD (reference sequence). This CDR3 is built from 14 residues. The CDR3: CASSNRTYLWEAFF. The CDR3 DNA follows: TGCGCCAGCAGTAACCGAACTTATTTGTGGGAAGCTTTCTTT.

The J gene is TRBJ2-3, the V gene TRBV24-1, with D possibly being TRBD2 (6 bases). The CDR3 is made up of 14 amino acids. CDR1 and CDR2 from the germline V gene are KGHDR and SFDVKD. V lost 7 bases to trimming and J lost 0 bases, with 10 bases between them. The CDR3 coding sequence is TGTGCCACCAGAGGCGCGGGAAGCACAGATACGCAGTATTTT. It is translated as CATRGAGSTDTQYF.